These 9 T cell receptor beta chains were all obtained from the same sample, sequenced in a study of blood T cells in healthy people across ages. PCR was performed a second time for about 7 to 11 cycles using a sample-barcoded 5' primer and a J-beta primer mix. TCRdb processed the 5' RACE reads anew with MiXCR; each CDR3 protein has one entry. In the table there are hundreds of thousands of distinct CDR3 sequences, roughly 64% of which are singletons. The sample comprised blood. The receptors here all came from a man between 25 and 39 years old in good health.

This clonotype has only one observation. The chain uses TRBV5-1 and TRBJ2-5; TRBD1 matches 11 bases. The ends lost 3 bases at V and 4 bases at J; junction bases unmatched: 2. Germline V gives CDR1 SGHRS, CDR2 YFSETQ. The CDR3 has 14 residues. DNA of the CDR3: TGCGCCAGCAGCTCCGGACAGGGGGCAGAGACCCAGTACTTC. Its translation is CASSSGQGAETQYF. Drawing the rest from reference TRBV5-1 and TRBJ2-5, the complete variable domain is KAGVTQTPRYLIKTRGQQVTLSCSPISGHRSVSWYQQTPGQGLQFLFEYFSETQRNKGNFPGRFSGRQFSNSRSEMNVSTLELGDSALYLCASSSGQGAETQYFGPGTRLLVL.

This clonotype was counted only a few times. The chain combines TRBV6-5 with TRBJ2-6; D may be TRBD1 (6 bases). V was shortened by 2 bases and J by 1 base, with 12 bases between the two germline ends. Per the germline V gene, CDR1 is MNHEY and CDR2 is SVGAGI. The CDR3 spans 17 residues. The CDR3 coding sequence is TGTGCCAGCAGTTACACATCACAGGGATCTGGGGCCAACGTCCTGACTTTC. It specifies CASSYTSQGSGANVLTF.

This clonotype was picked up a small number of times. This chain joins TRBV27 and TRBJ2-7; weak D call: TRBD1 (6 bases). Per the germline V gene, CDR1 is MNHEY and CDR2 is SMNVEV (reference sequence). The CDR3 contains 14 residues. The ends were cut back, 3 bases at V and 7 bases at J, with 16 bases in the middle. The CDR3 DNA reads as TGTGCCAGCAGTTTGATACAGGGTCATGGGGAGCAGTACTTC. It codes for CASSLIQGHGEQYF.

This clonotype has a handful of counts. This rearrangement joins TRBV5-1 to TRBJ2-2; a possible D gene is TRBD2 (6 bases). The CDR3 totals 13 residues. V gave up 6 bases and J gave up 5 bases, with 11 bases separating them. Germline V gene lookup returns CDR1 SGHRS and CDR2 YFSETQ. The CDR3 reads CASNRGETGELFF. The DNA of the CDR3 is TGCGCCAGCAACCGCGGGGAAACCGGGGAGCTGTTTTTT.

This clonotype was seen a handful of times. The chain employs TRBV20-1 and TRBJ2-1; D is undetermined. Germline V lookup: CDR1 DFQATT, CDR2 SNEGSKA (reference sequence). The CDR3 extends over 13 amino acids. Trimming shortened V by 1 base and J by 9 bases, and 13 bases separated the two germline ends. CDR3 region: CSARGLQTAEQFF. CDR3 nucleotide sequence: TGCAGTGCTAGAGGTCTCCAGACCGCTGAGCAGTTCTTC.

This sequence joins TRBV9 and TRBJ2-1; TRBD2 might be the D (6 bases). The CDR3 contains 17 residues. Germline V gene data show CDR1 as SGDLS and CDR2 as YYNGEE. V was clipped by 4 bases and J by 0 bases, with 17 bases between them. The CDR3 DNA reads TGTGCCAGCAGCTCTAACGGCCCCGGGAGCTCCTACAATGAGCAGTTCTTC. Protein sequence: CASSSNGPGSSYNEQFF.

The chain employs TRBV4-2 and TRBJ1-1; D is ambiguous. V dropped 6 bases and J dropped 8 bases, with 16 bases sitting between them. The CDR3 loop spans 13 amino acids. CDR1 is LGHNA, CDR2 YNFKEQ, per germline. The DNA for the CDR3 is TGTGCCAGCAGAGCACCAACGTCGGCGGAAGCTTTCTTT. This gives the protein CASRAPTSAEAFF.

This chain uses TRBV7-6 with TRBJ2-1, with D perhaps matching TRBD1 or TRBD2 (5 bases each). The J call is in doubt because the DNA end fits TRBJ2-7 better. In germline, CDR1 is SGHVS, CDR2 FNYEAQ. There are 13 residues in the CDR3. CDR3: CATGTGIYNEQYF. The CDR3 DNA reads as TGTGCCACGGGGACGGGGATATACAATGAGCAGTACTTC.

The genes are TRBV19 and TRBJ1-5; tentative D call: TRBD1 (5 bases). The CDR3 runs to 14 residues. Trimming removed 7 bases at V and 1 base at J, with 11 bases between. Germline loops: CDR1 LNHDA, CDR2 SQIVND (reference sequence). CDR3 in DNA: TGTGCCAGTATGGGGGGTTGGAGCAATCAGCCCCAGCATTTT. Translation gives CASMGGWSNQPQHF.